The sequence of this TCR beta chain was determined in a study of cytomegalovirus exposure and HLA in healthy donors (dated by TCRdb to the late 2010s). Broadly, across the study: An earlier analysis of some 550 of the donors reported roughly 270 Gb of sequence data and about 100 million unique TCR beta sequences from roughly 200 million T cells. Around 320 gigabases of sequencing data and around 87 million unique TCR sequences were included in an early release covering 500 to 750 HLA-typed donors. Of the 300 to 450 genotyped donors, roughly 76% were placed in the genetic ancestry cluster associated with self-reported Caucasian donors. The study aimed to test whether cataloging public T cell receptors could reveal signatures of past pathogen exposure. Using immunosequencing, the study profiled T cell repertoires from 550 to 750 subjects and related those repertoires to cytomegalovirus serostatus. Along with the approximately 620-subject first cohort, a separate validation cohort of over a hundred different subjects was used. High-throughput TCR immunosequencing, statistical association of individual TCRs with disease status, and machine learning were combined to predict cytomegalovirus infection status. To study patterns of TCR occurrence, a later analysis re-analyzed previously published TCR beta repertoires from around 670 donors and added high-resolution HLA genotyping. Rather than drawing on any new phenotypic data, the later analysis identified candidate immune exposures from TCR beta sequences and the way those sequences occurred across donors. An earlier analysis of some 500 of the donors used high-throughput TCR beta sequencing to judge whether each TCR beta V gene segment behaved as functional or pseudogenic. Alongside the repertoire data, information on donor age, sex, ethnicity and CMV serostatus was compiled. In a later genetic analysis, genome-wide SNP genotypes for about 60% of the 666 donors were used, and that subset was treated as a discovery cohort. Every repertoire in the discovery cohort had been generated on one and the same sequencing platform. HLA typing included class I and class II loci at four-digit resolution. The number of typed donors differed by locus: roughly 620-640 for A, B, C, DRB1 and DQB1; 522 for DQA1; over 600 for DPA1; and approximately 450 for DPB1. Several DR-DQ haplotypes were handled as single units for association and clustering because linkage in the cohort was strong. Across around 400 genotyped donors of the cohort, an average of about 240,000 unique TCR beta nucleotide sequences per donor were sequenced, and roughly a sixth of those sequences were non-productive.

Study-wide conclusions, independent of this receptor: A total of about 150 TCR beta chains were listed by the study as associated with cytomegalovirus. A further reported finding was that TCR beta sequences accurately predicted the HLA-A and HLA-B alleles for most subjects in the first cohort. In a later analysis, most CMV-associated TCR beta chains were found to appear HLA-restricted, with HLA associations seemingly driven largely by CMV exposure. In vitro tests confirmed that a few of the cytomegalovirus-associated TCR beta chains recognize cytomegalovirus antigens. A later analysis found that HLA-associated TCR beta chains were more clonally expanded and had lower generation probabilities than equally common non-associated chains. According to a later analysis, TCR association rates differed among HLA loci, with DRB1 alleles showing the most associated TCRs and HLA-C alleles showing the fewest. This cohort had only TCR beta chains sequenced, and the lack of alpha or paired-chain data limited which features could be detected. Sequencing depth was assumed to be roughly uniform across donors in the presence/absence analyses, though that assumption may not hold. A later genetic analysis reported fewer N-insertions in productive TCRs among donors in an Asian-associated ancestry cluster than the approximately 670-donor mean. Because some donors lacked HLA typing at each locus, the association tests relied only on the typed subset. An association between a missense DCLRE1C variant and V-gene and J-gene trimming of TCR beta chains was found in a later genetic analysis and replicated in an independent cohort. An earlier analysis of several hundred of the donors showed that most TCR beta V segments appeared in productive rearrangements either about 87% or about 30% of the time, which broadly matched IMGT annotations. Correlated functional status among segregating V segments might be attributable to linkage disequilibrium, but an unknown experimental factor could not be ruled out. A cluster of highly shared sequence variants was judged likely to represent a technical artifact of the sequencing pipeline. A later analysis reported that several top co-occurrence clusters appeared linked to parvovirus B19, influenza, CMV and Epstein-Barr virus. At a false discovery rate of 0.05, a later analysis linked 15,000 to 20,000 TCR beta sequences to specific HLA alleles. Some IMGT-functional V segments, including TRBV6-2 and TRBV6-3, could not be distinguished by the 87-base-pair reads and were therefore excluded. It was suggested by the authors that the approach could potentially be generalized to other disease states and immunological phenotypes. Most TCR sequences were seen in very few donors, while some public TCRs were found in many individuals. Strong co-occurrence of HLA alleles, especially DR and DQ, made assigning TCR associations to individual alleles difficult. The classifier was reported to diagnose cytomegalovirus status with high specificity and sensitivity in both the original cohort and the validation cohort. CMV serostatus was the only immune exposure information available for the cohort. Around 16 rarely observed V segments, including chromosome 9 orphons, were excluded from the earlier analysis of approximately 500 of the donors because counts were too low.

The library was produced with the immunoSEQ multiplex PCR assay. For the multiplex PCR, a mixture combining 60 forward primers for TCR Vbeta segments and 13 reverse primers for TCR Jbeta segments was used. A multiplex PCR assay on genomic DNA amplified the CDR3 region of rearranged TCR beta genes. On the Illumina HiSeq System, the amplified TCR beta libraries were sequenced as 87-base-pair reads. Per the authors' processing: Across the roughly 640 repertoires, a later analysis counted roughly 77 million unique TCR beta chains, 9.5 million to 12 million of which were shared by at least two donors. A nearest-neighbor algorithm error-corrected the raw reads and collapsed the reads into unique sequences, merging closely related sequences to remove PCR and sequencing errors. Alignment of CDR3 sequences to IMGT reference sequences was used to assign V, D and J gene segments. For a sequence to be retained, at least a six-nucleotide match to both a V gene segment and a J gene segment was required. Rearrangements were classified as productive when the CDR3 lacked stop codons and remained in frame with V and J, and all other rearrangements were classified as non-productive. Following IMGT convention, CDR3 was defined as the stretch from the second conserved V-encoded cysteine to the conserved J-encoded phenylalanine. The earlier analysis of a few hundred of the donors excluded sequences that lacked an unambiguous match to a single V gene segment. An earlier analysis of 587 of the donors classified V segments as functional when productive rearrangements were above 56.7% and as segregating when the standard deviation between donors was above 5%. To diagnose cytomegalovirus status from the catalog of TCR beta chain sequences, a statistical classification framework was built. In a later analysis, TCR nucleotide sequences were compared against IMGT/GENE-DB human TR gene sequences so that V and J genes could be assigned. Using the TCRdist pipeline, a later analysis assigned CDR3 sequences along with most-parsimonious VDJ recombination scenarios. In a later analysis, each TCR beta chain was defined by its CDR3 amino acid sequence together with its V-gene family, and reads lacking a unique V-gene family were excluded. A later analysis removed roughly 590 highly shared, low-generation-probability nucleotide sequences to deal with suspected cross-contamination and a sequencing artifact. In a later analysis, a clonal expansion index for each public chain was calculated from normalized within-repertoire ranks of inferred template counts. In a later analysis, generation probabilities were computed with a VDJ recombination model fitted to out-of-frame rearrangements, and the resulting probabilities were checked against IGoR. In a later analysis, TCR-TCR, TCR-HLA and TCR-CMV co-occurrence was scored with hypergeometric tests, and a repertoire-size bias correction was applied to TCR pairs. In a later analysis, false discovery rates were estimated by permuting HLA or CMV assignments 20 times. In a later analysis, co-occurring TCRs were grouped with DBSCAN, and TCRdist sequence similarity was added when clustering was performed within HLA-allele-positive subsets. Co-occurrence clustering excluded repertoires with fewer than 30,000 or more than 120,000 public chains, plus five with anomalous nucleotide sharing. Not all clones reach the TCRdb copy of this immuneACCESS table, which keeps in-frame sequences only. Checked studies attribute under half of the gap to unresolved V genes and leave the rest unexplained. Clone size and V and J calls were adopted from that table, with D and trimming inferred from the DNA. This sample is represented by roughly 120,000 clones; roughly 74% of them were singletons. The top ten clonotypes cover around 3.6% of the sample.

The germline V gene yields LGHNA for CDR1 and YSLEER for CDR2. The CDR3 measures 15 amino acids from cysteine to phenylalanine. Just CDR3 DNA is preserved here, 45 bases in frame from base 1. For this chain, trimming is 1 base at the V end and 7 bases at the J end, and the number of junction bases without a gene match is 3. Worth noting for this clone: It has no known antigen specificity. No base quality information exists; no much larger clone differs at one position.

The cohort comprised 666 healthy bone marrow donors. All cohort members were sampled while nominally healthy, although unrecorded immune exposures were likely present. The donor was CMV seronegative and was included in the group of a few hundred seronegative cohort members. A peripheral blood sample was provided by each donor, and peripheral blood mononuclear cells were used for TCR beta sequencing. The Qiagen DNeasy Blood Extraction Kit was used to extract genomic DNA from the blood cell samples. The receptor's source is a man between 35 and 55 years old in good health and CMV-seronegative. The sample consisted of PBMCs. The chain links TRBV4-3 with TRBJ2-1, and 11 bases in between align with TRBD2. The CDR3 in this case is CASSQGSGGANEQFF. The DNA is TGCGCCAGCAGCCAAGGTAGCGGGGGGGCAAATGAGCAGTTCTTC.